The TCR beta chain described here comes from a study of T-cell memory formation after mild COVID-19. About the study: Among the donors, TCR clusters were largely specific to each donor.

With respect to this clonotype: Antigen specificity is unknown.

TCR alpha and TCR beta cDNA libraries carrying sample barcodes and UMIs were produced by 5'RACE using constant-segment primers. TCRdb used MiXCR to reprocess the 5' RACE reads, holding one entry per CDR3 protein. In the table there are approximately 150,000 distinct CDR3 sequences, roughly 19% of which are singletons. Study results and limitations: The appearance of some responding clones in pre-infection memory suggested that cross-reactive memory joined.

Trimming took 0 bases from V and 14 from J, leaving 20 bases between them. This CDR3 is built from 14 residues. Germline CDR1 GTSNPN, CDR2 SVGIG (reference sequence). Sequenced material: PBMCs or a T cell subset sorted from them (not recorded which). This TCR was sampled from an adult woman who had mild COVID-19 (a few samples of this study predate the infection). Cell type and time point are not known. This chain connects TRBV30 to TRBJ2-4; tentatively, D is TRBD1 (6 bases). CDR3 region: CAWSVRLSGGPKYF. CDR3 coding DNA: TGTGCCTGGAGTGTACGATTGAGTGGGGGCCCGAAGTACTTC. Together with reference TRBV30 and TRBJ2-4, the CDR3 gives the full variable domain: SQTIHQWPATLVQPVGSPLSLECTVEGTSNPNLYWYRQAAGRGLQLLFYSVGIGQISSEVPQNLSASRPQDRQFILSSKKLLLSDSGFYLCAWSVRLSGGPKYFGAGTRLSVL.